This is a list of T cell receptor beta chains from one sample in a study of human T cells and chemical hapten exposure. TCRdb reprocessed the RACE reads via MiXCR and lists one record per CDR3 protein. The repertoire includes under 450,000 distinct CDR3 sequences, around 5% of them detected once, and 2% to 2.5% sits in the top ten. Sequenced here: whole blood, sampled in connection with sensitization to the hapten diphenylcyclopropenone (DPC). These receptors were collected from a woman aged 45-59 years with alopecia areata. Some clones in this sample may be carry-over from other donors' samples. CDR3s include the opening cysteine and the closing phenylalanine or tryptophan.

cdr3_length j_call v_call cdr3_aa
14 TRBJ2-7 TRBV6-1 CASSDRARGYEQYF
14 TRBJ1-5 TRBV7-2 CASSLGTGPQPQHF
14 TRBJ2-3 TRBV6-5 CASSFRLAPDTQYF
17 TRBJ2-7 TRBV7-4 CASSDQPSGRTSYEQYF
13 TRBJ1-1 TRBV14 CASSQLKRTEAFF
15 TRBJ1-1 TRBV6-2/TRBV6-3 CASSPRGFVNTEAFF
12 TRBJ2-7 TRBV1 CTSSHGRREQYF
15 TRBJ2-1 TRBV5-4 CASSWDRGGYNEQFF
12 TRBJ2-1 TRBV11-2 CASRFMRDEQFF
17 TRBJ2-4 TRBV28 CASIPGHVPSQSRGQYF
13 TRBJ2-3 TRBV15 CATRSGASDTQYF
16 TRBJ2-7 TRBV20-1 CSARDKRAGVFYEQYF
10 TRBJ2-1 TRBV12-5 CASGSPPGFF
17 TRBJ1-4 TRBV5-1 CSSSLEGPRAGNEKLFF
13 TRBJ2-5 TRBV28 CASRVPLVETQYF
15 TRBJ2-1 TRBV29-1 CSVEDQFEEGNEQFF
14 TRBJ1-5 TRBV3-1 CAGRSRTANQPQHF
17 TRBJ2-1 TRBV12-3/TRBV12-4 CASSLRDGQGAGNEQFF
13 TRBJ1-2 TRBV12-3/TRBV12-4 CASSLKGTYGYTF
16 TRBJ2-3 TRBV9 CASSVEAAPVTDTQYF
14 TRBJ2-3 TRBV9 CASSQAGATDTQYF
12 TRBJ1-1 TRBV28 CASSPTGLEAFF
16 TRBJ1-4 TRBV7-2 CASSAYEGPPNEKLFF
14 TRBJ1-4 TRBV12-3/TRBV12-4 CASSTTQGYEKLFF
13 TRBJ1-2 TRBV4-2 CASSQGTGVGYTF
14 TRBJ2-3 TRBV7-2 CASSLASGGDTQYF
20 TRBJ1-1 TRBV18 CASSPPGVRGTSDWNTEAFF
18 TRBJ1-5 TRBV11-1 CASSLVQSGQEINQPQHF
16 TRBJ2-1 TRBV6-6 CASSYSNLAGRNEQFF
14 TRBJ2-1 TRBV29-1 CSVERSLRYNEQFF
16 TRBJ1-1 TRBV20-1 CSARPRWGHMNTEAFF
15 TRBJ1-4 TRBV4-1 CASSQGSGSNEKLFF
16 TRBJ1-2 TRBV29-1 CSVDPGQGLSNYGYTF
13 TRBJ1-1 TRBV27 CASRTGPLTEAFF
13 TRBJ2-3 TRBV6-2/TRBV6-3 CASQGTSGNTQYF
15 TRBJ1-1 TRBV12-5 CASGLGGHPGTEAFF
13 TRBJ1-5 TRBV24-1 CATSDLKPQPQHF
13 TRBJ1-4 TRBV6-5 CASSYGVNEKLFF
13 TRBJ2-2 TRBV30 CAWATRRTGELFF
13 TRBJ1-6 TRBV9 CASSGGGLATLHF
15 TRBJ2-6 TRBV28 CASSGFYSGANVLTF
17 TRBJ2-7 TRBV6-2/TRBV6-3 CASRPLQTPSLSYEQYF
15 TRBJ1-1 TRBV29-1 CSVRTDPNGNTEAFF
15 TRBJ2-7 TRBV28 CASSSGDWLRNEQYF
17 TRBJ1-3 TRBV18 CASSPLGQGSSGNTIYF
16 TRBJ2-7 TRBV20-1 CSASYSGGRSSYEQYF
13 TRBJ2-7 TRBV18 CASSPSVGGEQYF
14 TRBJ2-3 TRBV12-3/TRBV12-4 CASRAGGRSDTQYF
15 TRBJ1-1 TRBV20-1 CSARDVTGGITEAFF
15 TRBJ2-5 TRBV7-2 CASSFQRGGGETQYF
17 TRBJ1-3 TRBV5-6 CASSSPGTGMTGNTTYF
17 TRBJ1-5 TRBV6-1 CASSEAPGSMSNQPQHF
15 TRBJ2-1 TRBV7-2 CASSFGQVSGYEQFF
15 TRBJ2-7 TRBV4-1 CASSQETSSPYEQYF
13 TRBJ2-3 TRBV20-1 CSARDLRGDTQYF
14 TRBJ1-2 TRBV12-3/TRBV12-4 CASSPTGGPHGYTF